This note documents a single T cell receptor beta chain sequence. Its antigen is still unknown. Trimming stripped 5 bases from V and 3 bases from J, with 16 bases between. CDR1 and CDR2 from the germline V gene are SGHTS and YDEGEE. CDR3 size: 15 residues. These data belong to a study of cytomegalovirus exposure and HLA in healthy donors. It was with 60 Vbeta and 13 Jbeta primers that the PCR ran. Some clones are missing from TCRdb's copy, which holds only in-frame ones; the method was immunoSEQ multiplex PCR. The sample shows some 150,000 clones, around four fifths of them seen only once. Study observations and caveats: Later work showed greater clonal expansion in HLA-associated TCR beta chains than in equally common others.

Sequenced sample: PBMCs. This receptor was taken from a male donor in good health and CMV-seronegative. V gene TRBV5-8 combines with J gene TRBJ2-3, with a tentative D call TRBD2 (5 bases). The CDR3 is CASRTKGIATDTQYF. The CDR3 DNA reads TGTGCCAGCAGGACTAAGGGCATAGCGACAGATACGCAGTATTTT.